Below, 29 T cell receptor beta chains from the same sample are listed, as sequenced in a study of T cell clones after liver transplantation. The data were produced by immunoSEQ multiplex PCR, yet TCRdb's version contains in-frame clones alone and is incomplete. The sample contains 68,000 or so clones, roughly 92% of which appear only once. Source: CD4+ T cells from blood, taken less than 26 months after liver transplant. These TCRs come from a human patient who received a liver transplant. Part of the T cells may come from the graft donor.

The table lists this clone with a few counts. The chain joins TRBV4-3 to TRBJ2-7, with D perhaps assigned TRBD1 or TRBD2 (5 bases each). The ends were cut back, 3 bases at V and 6 bases at J, with 12 bases in the middle. The CDR3 has 13 residues. Germline V gives CDR1 LGHNA, CDR2 YSLEER. CDR3 residues: CASSHLGGREQYF. As DNA, the CDR3 is TGCGCCAGCAGCCACCTTGGGGGTCGCGAGCAGTACTTC.

This rearrangement joins TRBV7-9 to TRBJ2-7; 8 positions match TRBD2. The CDR3 covers 17 residues. The ends lost 2 bases at V and 0 bases at J; junction bases unmatched: 9. Germline CDR1 SEHNR, CDR2 FQNEAQ (reference sequence). CDR3 protein: CASSLWTSRGNSYEQYF. The CDR3 region has the DNA TGTGCCAGCAGCTTATGGACTAGCCGAGGAAACTCCTACGAGCAGTACTTC.

The rearrangement links TRBV15 to TRBJ1-1; the D gene is possibly TRBD1 (6 bases). Trimming removed 5 bases from V and 1 base from J, with 17 bases in between. This CDR3 spans 16 amino acids. Per germline, CDR1 LNHNV and CDR2 YYDKDF (reference sequence). The CDR3 sequence is CATSPALDRRNTEAFF. The CDR3 DNA is TGTGCCACCAGCCCCGCACTTGACAGGAGGAACACTGAAGCTTTCTTT.

The J gene is TRBJ2-7, the V gene TRBV5-4; D may match TRBD1 or TRBD2 (6 bases each). CDR1 and CDR2 from the germline V gene are SGHNT and YYREEE (reference sequence). Between the trimmed V and J ends, which lost 0 bases and 4 bases, there was a span of 11 bases. The length of the CDR3 is 14 residues. DNA for the CDR3: TGTGCCAGCAGCTTGGTAGGGGGGACGTACGAGCAGTACTTC. This codes for CASSLVGGTYEQYF.

This chain links TRBV10-3 with TRBJ2-1, with 10 positions matching TRBD1. Germline CDR1 ENHRY, CDR2 SYGVKD. This CDR3 spans 15 amino acids. J was trimmed by 5 bases and V by 0 bases; bases with no gene match: 1. DNA of the CDR3: TGTGCCATCAGTGAGTCGACAGGGGGCAACAATGAGCAGTTCTTC. It yields the protein CAISESTGGNNEQFF.

The V gene is TRBV6-1, the J gene TRBJ1-3, with 8 bases that match TRBD1. J was trimmed by 4 bases and V by 2 bases; bases with no gene match: 4. CDR1 MNHNS and CDR2 SASEGT come from the germline V gene. CDR3 length: 15 amino acids. The CDR3 DNA sequence: TGTGCCAGCAGTGAATTTCGGACAGGGGGAAACACCATATATTTT. It translates to CASSEFRTGGNTIYF.

This chain links TRBV28 with TRBJ2-1, with 13 bases identical to TRBD2. This CDR3 spans 15 amino acids. In germline, CDR1 is MDHEN, CDR2 SYDVKM. The trim removed 5 bases at V and 12 bases at J, leaving 10 bases unmatched. Written as DNA, the CDR3 is TGTGCCAGCAGTCTTACCGGACTAGCGGGAGTTGGGCAGTTCTTC. It specifies CASSLTGLAGVGQFF.

This clone showed up just once. This chain joins TRBV5-6 and TRBJ2-3; no clear D gene. The V and J ends lost 1 base and 2 bases respectively, with 5 bases between them. CDR1 and CDR2 from the germline V gene are SGHDT and YYEEEE. This CDR3 region has 13 residues. The CDR3 region has the DNA TGTGCCAGCAGCTTGTGGACCACAGATACGCAGTATTTT. Translating gives CASSLWTTDTQYF.

The chain employs TRBV11-3 and TRBJ1-1; TRBD1 is a possible D gene (6 bases). CDR3 size: 13 residues. V was pared by 1 base and J by 4 bases, with 7 bases between. Per the germline V gene, CDR1 is SGHNT and CDR2 is YENEEA. The CDR3 region is CASSLAGATEAFF. Written as DNA, the CDR3 is TGTGCCAGCAGCTTAGCAGGGGCCACTGAAGCTTTCTTT. Combining the CDR3 with reference TRBV11-3 and TRBJ1-1 gives the whole variable domain EAGVVQSPRYKIIEKKQPVAFWCNPISGHNTLYWYLQNLGQGPELLIRYENEEAVDDSQLPKDRFSAERLKGVDSTLKIQPAELGDSAVYLCASSLAGATEAFFGQGTRLTVV.

The gene calls are TRBV29-1 and TRBJ2-1; D call uncertain. The germline V gene has CDR1 SQVTM and CDR2 ANQGSEA. This CDR3 is built from 13 residues. Deletions cut 1 base from V and 8 bases from J, with 12 bases between. The CDR3 protein is CSVEGPGGHEQFF. As DNA, the CDR3 is TGCAGCGTTGAAGGCCCCGGCGGCCATGAGCAGTTCTTC.

This chain links TRBV5-1 with TRBJ2-3; D may be TRBD2 (6 bases). Trimming removed 3 bases from V and 5 bases from J, with 16 bases in between. The germline gives CDR1 SGHRS, CDR2 YFSETQ. This CDR3 is 15 amino acids long. CDR3 sequence: CASSSSGSEGDTQYF. The CDR3 DNA reads as TGCGCCAGCAGCTCGAGCGGGTCCGAGGGAGATACGCAGTATTTT.

The V call is TRBV5-1, the J call TRBJ2-2; 11 positions agree with TRBD2. The CDR3 extends over 16 amino acids. V lost 6 bases, J lost 5 bases, and 9 bases stayed unmatched. Looked up from germline, CDR1 is SGHRS and CDR2 is YFSETQ. The CDR3 DNA sequence: TGCGCCAGCAACGTAGCGGGAGGGCCCGTGACCGGGGAGCTGTTTTTT. Its translation is CASNVAGGPVTGELFF.

The rearrangement links TRBV9 to TRBJ2-3; 13 nucleotides agree with TRBD2. V was clipped by 7 bases and J by 7 bases; unmatched bases: 6. The CDR3 sequence is 14 residues long. Germline CDR1 reads SGDLS; CDR2 reads YYNGEE. This CDR3 reads CASGPGLAGHTQYF. CDR3 DNA sequence: TGTGCCAGCGGGCCGGGACTAGCGGGACATACGCAGTATTTT.

This clone came up once. The genes are TRBV27 and TRBJ2-7, with D uncertain. The CDR3 has 17 amino acids. V was clipped by 6 bases and J by 3 bases, with 24 bases between them. Germline lookup yields CDR1 MNHEY and CDR2 SMNVEV (reference sequence). CDR3 nucleotides: TGTGCCAGCAGCGCCTCCTTTGGGCAGTCAAGGTTCTACGAGCAGTACTTC. Translated, it gives CASSASFGQSRFYEQYF.

This clone was recorded a few times. The chain uses TRBV4-1 and TRBJ1-5; D is ambiguous. The germline V gene has CDR1 MGHRA and CDR2 YSYEKL. The CDR3 length is 16 residues. Trimming cost V 1 base and J 1 base, with 11 bases left between them. The CDR3: CASSQVKGKSNQPQHF. The CDR3 DNA reads TGCGCCAGCAGCCAAGTCAAGGGAAAGAGCAATCAGCCCCAGCATTTT.

The gene calls are TRBV6-5 and TRBJ2-5; 8 bases align to TRBD1. The CDR3 extends over 14 amino acids. CDR1 is MNHEY, CDR2 SVGAGI, per germline. The junction had 4 bases not matched to a gene; V was cut back by 2 bases and J by 5 bases. CDR3 region: CASSYGDRQETQYF. The CDR3 DNA reads TGTGCCAGCAGTTACGGGGACAGGCAGGAGACCCAGTACTTC.

Remarks on this clone: One junction end disagrees with the germline gene, perhaps due to a read error. The chain is built from TRBV30 and TRBJ2-2; D gene unclear. The CDR3 has 14 residues. The germline V gene has CDR1 GTSNPN and CDR2 SVGIG (reference sequence). This chain's CDR3 is CVWSPLANTGELFF. The DNA for the CDR3 is TGTGTCTGGAGTCCTTTAGCTAACACCGGGGAGCTGTTTTTT.

V gene TRBV7-2 combines with J gene TRBJ2-5; weak D call: TRBD1 (6 bases). This CDR3 is 15 amino acids long. Trimming shortened V by 1 base and J by 3 bases, and 12 bases separated the two germline ends. Germline lookup yields CDR1 SGHTA and CDR2 FQGNSA. The CDR3 sequence: CASSLVGGVKETQYF. The CDR3 DNA reads TGTGCCAGCAGCTTAGTAGGGGGAGTGAAAGAGACCCAGTACTTC. The complete variable domain, with remaining parts taken from reference TRBV7-2 and TRBJ2-5, reads GAGVSQSPSNKVTEKGKDVELRCDPISGHTALYWYRQSLGQGLEFLIYFQGNSAPDKSGLPSDRFSAERTGGSVSTLTIQRTQQEDSAVYLCASSLVGGVKETQYFGPGTRLLVL.

This rearrangement joins TRBV4-1 to TRBJ2-7, with 10 bases matching TRBD2. The V gene end was trimmed by 4 bases and the J gene end by 3 bases; junction bases not matched to a gene: 6. The CDR3 is 15 amino acids. Germline CDR1 reads MGHRA; CDR2 reads YSYEKL. This chain's CDR3 is CASSRSSGRSYEQYF. The CDR3 nucleotides read TGCGCCAGCAGCCGCTCTAGCGGGAGAAGCTACGAGCAGTACTTC.

This clone came up a few times. This chain uses TRBV5-6 with TRBJ2-3; 8 bases agree with TRBD2. With V trimmed by 3 bases and J by 13 bases, 4 bases remained unmatched. Per germline, CDR1 SGHDT and CDR2 YYEEEE. This CDR3 has 11 residues. Written as DNA, the CDR3 is TGTGCCAGCAGCTGGGAGCGGGAGAAGTATTTT. It is translated as CASSWEREKYF.

The genes are TRBV4-2 and TRBJ2-2, with a weak D call TRBD2 (6 bases). Per germline, CDR1 LGHNA and CDR2 YNFKEQ. V lost 1 base and J 7 bases, leaving 16 bases between the germline ends. The CDR3 is 16 residues long. This CDR3 is CASSQGGVSYGGELFF. In nucleotides, the CDR3 is TGTGCCAGCAGCCAAGGCGGGGTGAGCTATGGCGGGGAGCTGTTTTTT.

The rearrangement joins TRBV4-3 to TRBJ2-1; 8 bases fit TRBD2. V lost 1 base, J lost 9 bases, and 8 bases stayed unmatched. Germline lookup yields CDR1 LGHNA and CDR2 YSLEER. The CDR3 has 15 residues. This CDR3 reads CASSQGAGRAPEQFF. In nucleotides, the CDR3 is TGCGCCAGCAGCCAAGGGGCCGGGAGGGCCCCTGAGCAGTTCTTC.

This chain connects TRBV11-2 to TRBJ2-7; 9 nucleotides agree with TRBD2. Trimming cost V 5 bases and J 0 bases; bases outside gene matches: 5. This CDR3 has 15 residues. Germline CDR1 SGHAT, CDR2 FQNNGV. In DNA form, the CDR3 reads TGTGCCAGCAGCGTCGTAGCGGGAGCCTCCTACGAGCAGTACTTC. Translating gives CASSVVAGASYEQYF.

The CDR3 DNA is TGTGCCAGCAGCAACGGGGGACGGAATGAGCAGTTCTTC. Its translation: CASSNGGRNEQFF. The chain carries TRBV6-5 and TRBJ2-1; tentative D call: TRBD2 (6 bases). Germline values: CDR1 MNHEY, CDR2 SVGAGI. Trimming took 6 bases from V and 7 from J, leaving 13 bases between them. The CDR3 is made up of 13 amino acids.

This chain connects TRBV28 to TRBJ2-7; 15 bases are shared with TRBD2. V shed 5 bases, J shed 6 bases, and the junction held 14 bases outside the gene matches. The CDR3 extends over 18 amino acids. The germline V gene has CDR1 MDHEN and CDR2 SYDVKM. In DNA form, the CDR3 reads TGTGCCAGCAGTGCCGGACTAGCGGGAGGGCCGACCTTGGGCGAGCAGTACTTC. This gives the protein CASSAGLAGGPTLGEQYF.

The genes are TRBV19 and TRBJ2-7; unclear D gene. Germline-derived CDR1 and CDR2 are LNHDA and SQIVND (reference sequence). The length of the CDR3 is 13 residues. Between the trimmed V and J ends, which lost 1 base and 2 bases, there was a span of 6 bases. CDR3: CASSIGDTYEQYF. CDR3 in DNA: TGTGCCAGTAGTATAGGGGATACCTACGAGCAGTACTTC.

As for this clone: A junction end diverges from the germline sequence, so it may reflect a read error. The chain recombines TRBV4-2 with TRBJ1-2; D call uncertain. The CDR3 is made up of 13 amino acids. Germline V CDR1 and CDR2: LGHNA, YNFKEQ. CDR3 in amino acids: CASSQDTRTQPNF. DNA for the CDR3: TGTGCCAGCAGCCAAGATACCCGTACCCAGCCTAACTTC.

V gene TRBV30 combines with J gene TRBJ2-7; 12 positions agree with TRBD2. V lost 8 bases and J lost 1; bases outside the gene matches: 9. The CDR3 has 15 residues. Germline V gives CDR1 GTSNPN, CDR2 SVGIG (reference sequence). CDR3 sequence reads: CAGTPTSGRSYEQYF. In DNA, the CDR3 is TGTGCCGGGACCCCGACTAGCGGGAGATCCTACGAGCAGTACTTC.

CDR3 protein: CATSTIMGGAEKLFF. The CDR3 DNA reads TGTGCCACCAGCACTATTATGGGGGGAGCTGAAAAACTGTTTTTT. The genes are TRBV15 and TRBJ1-4; D is perhaps TRBD1 (5 bases). The CDR3 runs to 15 residues. Germline assignment: CDR1 LNHNV and CDR2 YYDKDF (reference sequence). V was pared by 4 bases and J by 7 bases, with 16 bases between.